The TCR beta chain under discussion was sequenced for a study of blood T cell repertoires in COVID-19. Study in general: Sites in the United States, Italy and Spain provided acute and convalescent COVID-19 samples. From T cells, B-cell-depleted T cells, or PBMCs came the material, which was cDNA or gDNA.

Deletions cut 4 bases from V and 1 base from J, with 11 bases between. The CDR3 is 14 amino acids. Germline V CDR1 and CDR2: SGHRS, YFSETQ. In the source study's methods: By means of reference gene primer amplification, nucleated cell counts were estimated. The table came from immunoSEQ multiplex PCR; TCRdb's copy has only in-frame clones and leaves some out. The D gene and trimming were derived from the DNA, and the V and J assignments and clone size from that table. The sample lists 90,000 to 130,000 clones; around four fifths were seen once. The chain is built from TRBV5-1 and TRBJ2-5; the D gene is possibly TRBD1 (6 bases). The material sequenced was peripheral blood. The source is a woman in her fifties or sixties with acute or convalescent COVID-19. CDR3 nucleotides: TGCGCCAGCAGCCCTCTGGGGGCCCAAGAGACCCAGTACTTC. Protein product: CASSPLGAQETQYF.